This T cell receptor (beta chain) derives from a study of cytomegalovirus exposure and HLA in healthy donors. The study's findings and limits: Later, an analysis found that TCR clusters from the first cohort tended to co-occur in the 90 to 150 validation repertoires. According to reports, the classifier identified cytomegalovirus status with high specificity and sensitivity.

Germline V CDR1 and CDR2: SGHDN, FVKESK. The CDR3 totals 14 residues. V was trimmed by 4 bases and J by 2 bases, leaving 10 bases between them. Only in-frame clones appear in the TCRdb table, and some are missing; sequencing was by immunoSEQ multiplex PCR. Of 70,000 to 80,000 clones listed, 94% were seen once; the top ten hold 3.2%. Points on this clone: Its specificity is not known.

Specimen: PBMCs. The TCR comes from a woman under 30 in good health and CMV-seropositive. This chain uses TRBV14 with TRBJ2-3; D remains unclear. The CDR3 is CASSRTGFTDTQYF. CDR3 DNA sequence: TGTGCCAGCAGCCGAACGGGTTTCACAGATACGCAGTATTTT.